These T cell receptor beta chains were read from a single sample in a study of vaccination and CD4 T cells after COVID-19. Which antigens these TCRs recognize remains unknown. TCRdb redid the calling of the PCR reads with MiXCR, one entry per CDR3 protein. The profile shows under 15,000 distinct CDR3 sequences, around 50% of them singletons. Sequencing was performed on cultured CD4+ T cells from blood, taken after SARS-CoV-2 vaccination. The receptors originated from a human donor with COVID-19. Each CDR3 is given with its conserved first and last residue.

v_call cdr3_aa
TRBV7-9 CASSSPGGFTEAFF
TRBV6-2/TRBV6-3 CASSNLAGGPGELFF
TRBV6-1 CASTKDRSYNEQFF
TRBV20-1 CSASIPGQRNSPLHF
TRBV11-3 CASSLNGGDYNEQFF
TRBV6-1 CASSTHAGYGYTF
TRBV30 CAWSPGATEAFF
TRBV10-1 CASIGSPLHF
TRBV2 CASSESGEYSPLHF
TRBV7-2 CASSLVPNSPTSGVTQYF
TRBV20-1 CSATGVTETQYF
TRBV20-1 CSARGSRGATDTQYF
TRBV7-2 CASSGDRTFNQPQHF
TRBV5-6 CASSLAPAGGPWDTQYF
TRBV20-1 CSANRWGLGGPGNEQFF
TRBV7-2 CASSFRTQTGYSPLHF
TRBV6-1 CASSGGGVAVYEQYF
TRBV20-1 CSARWDPNTEAFF
TRBV15 CATSRVGLRGNSNQPQHF
TRBV20-1 CSVAQSFQETQYF
TRBV24-1 CATSDRTGGALDTQYF
TRBV19 CASSVRVLAYEQYF
TRBV7-9 CASSSSYNSPLHF
TRBV6-1 CASRTGTGGVGGNQPQHF
TRBV5-5 CASSPLLAFEQFF
TRBV7-5 CISVPEASGQGAETQYF
TRBV19 CASSSRAGQETQYF
TRBV6-5 CASSSAGTGGHGANVLTF
TRBV4-3 CASSQVLSGSIHGYTF
TRBV27 CASRGPEVAQETQYF
TRBV12-3/TRBV12-4 CASSEGRGGAETQYF
TRBV2 CASSELASGGTGELFF
TRBV10-3 CAINTGQLNTEAFF
TRBV2 CASNMVGRGQPQHF
TRBV12-3/TRBV12-4 CASGQGRYGYTF
TRBV24-1 CATSDLASGSYNEQFF
TRBV10-1 CASTPGQGATPAGELFF
TRBV6-1 CASSEVISLGSGTEAFF
TRBV7-2 CASSLDPKGQPQHF
TRBV7-2 CASTGAAYEQYF
TRBV20-1 CSARGTGWDYGYTF
TRBV30 CAWTPGQRTEAFF
TRBV20-1 CSARSLDGQPANYGYTF
TRBV2 CASSIRGLGSPFF
TRBV6-1 CAGSIGGPAFF
TRBV19 CASNKERWINSPLHF
TRBV7-2 CASSLAPGGWDNSPLHF
TRBV19 CASSWTGTIGTDTQYF
TRBV27 CASRDREGGYTF
TRBV7-9 CASSYSSGQGFGANVLTF
TRBV5-1 CASSLERAYNSPLHF